The 7 T cell receptor beta chains given below trace back to one sample, sequenced in a study of shared clonotypes between healthy human individuals. The protocol was immunoSEQ multiplex PCR, while the TCRdb copy is restricted to in-frame clones and leaves out a portion. The repertoire consists of some 2.3 million clones, with approximately 93% occurring once and the leading ten covering approximately 0.4%. Sequencing was carried out using naive CD4+ T cells from PBMCs. Described subset: CD45RA+ positively selected. The receptors were sampled from a man younger than 35 in good health. Some clones in this sample may be carry-over from other donors' samples.

The rearrangement links TRBV11-3 to TRBJ2-3; possibly TRBD1 for D (7 bases). The CDR3 extends over 15 amino acids. The V end lost 6 bases, the J end lost 2 bases, and 15 bases lay between the germline ends. CDR1 is SGHNT and CDR2 is YENEEA in the germline V gene. The CDR3 spells CASSPRGTVTDTQYF. The CDR3 coding sequence is TGTGCCAGCAGTCCCCGGGGGACAGTCACAGATACGCAGTATTTT.

This clone has more than one count but fewer than ten. The chain links TRBV28 to TRBJ1-2; no firm D call. V lost 3 bases to trimming and J lost 4 bases, with 9 bases between them. The CDR3 sequence is 13 residues long. Germline lookup yields CDR1 MDHEN and CDR2 SYDVKM. CDR3 protein: CASSFTNLYGYTF. As DNA, the CDR3 is TGTGCCAGCAGTTTTACTAACCTCTATGGCTACACCTTC.

In the case of this clone: Additional DNA sequences in this sample encode the identical CDR3. This sequence joins TRBV28 and TRBJ2-2; D gene uncertain. V lost 2 bases and J 0 bases, leaving 4 bases between the germline ends. There are 14 residues in the CDR3. The germline V gene has CDR1 MDHEN and CDR2 SYDVKM. CDR3 nucleotides: TGTGCCAGCAGTTTAGGGACGAACACCGGGGAGCTGTTTTTT. The encoded protein is CASSLGTNTGELFF. The variable domain in full, with the rest retrieved from reference TRBV28 and TRBJ2-2, is DVKVTQSSRYLVKRTGEKVFLECVQDMDHENMFWYRQDPGLGLRLIYFSYDVKMKEKGDIPEGYSVSREKKERFSLILESASTNQTSMYLCASSLGTNTGELFFGEGSRLTVL.

This chain uses TRBV7-3 with TRBJ1-1; D is perhaps TRBD1 (6 bases). This CDR3 spans 13 amino acids. Trimming stripped 1 base from V and 8 bases from J, with 11 bases between. Per germline, CDR1 SGHTA and CDR2 FQGTGA. Written as DNA, the CDR3 is TGTGCCAGCAGCTTAAGAGGGCAGGGGGAAGCTTTCTTT. Encoded protein: CASSLRGQGEAFF.

Note on this clone: Different DNA sequences within this sample yield the same CDR3. The J gene is TRBJ2-1, the V gene TRBV4-1, with 12 positions matching TRBD2. CDR1 and CDR2 from the germline V gene are MGHRA and YSYEKL. V lost 0 bases, J lost 4 bases, and 4 bases stayed unmatched. The CDR3 runs to 17 residues. CDR3 region: CASSQEGGLAGYNEQFF. For the CDR3, the DNA is TGCGCCAGCAGCCAAGAGGGGGGACTAGCGGGTTACAATGAGCAGTTCTTC.

The V call is TRBV4-1, the J call TRBJ2-1; D may be TRBD2 (6 bases). The CDR3 is 17 amino acids. Between the trimmed V and J ends, which lost 2 bases and 0 bases, there was a span of 14 bases. The germline CDR1 and CDR2 sequences are MGHRA and YSYEKL. CDR3 residues: CASSQRLARSSYNEQFF. CDR3 nucleotide sequence: TGCGCCAGCAGCCAACGTCTAGCGCGGAGCTCCTACAATGAGCAGTTCTTC.

Worth noting for this clone: The sample holds other DNA sequences that translate to the same CDR3. J is TRBJ2-1 and V is TRBV2; weak D call: TRBD2 (5 bases). Germline V gene lookup returns CDR1 SNHLY and CDR2 FYNNEI. The V end was cut by 3 bases, the J end by 2 bases, with 11 bases between. This CDR3 spans 15 amino acids. Here the CDR3 reads CASSEAGGPYNEQFF. CDR3 nucleotides: TGTGCCAGCAGTGAGGCGGGCGGCCCCTACAATGAGCAGTTCTTC.